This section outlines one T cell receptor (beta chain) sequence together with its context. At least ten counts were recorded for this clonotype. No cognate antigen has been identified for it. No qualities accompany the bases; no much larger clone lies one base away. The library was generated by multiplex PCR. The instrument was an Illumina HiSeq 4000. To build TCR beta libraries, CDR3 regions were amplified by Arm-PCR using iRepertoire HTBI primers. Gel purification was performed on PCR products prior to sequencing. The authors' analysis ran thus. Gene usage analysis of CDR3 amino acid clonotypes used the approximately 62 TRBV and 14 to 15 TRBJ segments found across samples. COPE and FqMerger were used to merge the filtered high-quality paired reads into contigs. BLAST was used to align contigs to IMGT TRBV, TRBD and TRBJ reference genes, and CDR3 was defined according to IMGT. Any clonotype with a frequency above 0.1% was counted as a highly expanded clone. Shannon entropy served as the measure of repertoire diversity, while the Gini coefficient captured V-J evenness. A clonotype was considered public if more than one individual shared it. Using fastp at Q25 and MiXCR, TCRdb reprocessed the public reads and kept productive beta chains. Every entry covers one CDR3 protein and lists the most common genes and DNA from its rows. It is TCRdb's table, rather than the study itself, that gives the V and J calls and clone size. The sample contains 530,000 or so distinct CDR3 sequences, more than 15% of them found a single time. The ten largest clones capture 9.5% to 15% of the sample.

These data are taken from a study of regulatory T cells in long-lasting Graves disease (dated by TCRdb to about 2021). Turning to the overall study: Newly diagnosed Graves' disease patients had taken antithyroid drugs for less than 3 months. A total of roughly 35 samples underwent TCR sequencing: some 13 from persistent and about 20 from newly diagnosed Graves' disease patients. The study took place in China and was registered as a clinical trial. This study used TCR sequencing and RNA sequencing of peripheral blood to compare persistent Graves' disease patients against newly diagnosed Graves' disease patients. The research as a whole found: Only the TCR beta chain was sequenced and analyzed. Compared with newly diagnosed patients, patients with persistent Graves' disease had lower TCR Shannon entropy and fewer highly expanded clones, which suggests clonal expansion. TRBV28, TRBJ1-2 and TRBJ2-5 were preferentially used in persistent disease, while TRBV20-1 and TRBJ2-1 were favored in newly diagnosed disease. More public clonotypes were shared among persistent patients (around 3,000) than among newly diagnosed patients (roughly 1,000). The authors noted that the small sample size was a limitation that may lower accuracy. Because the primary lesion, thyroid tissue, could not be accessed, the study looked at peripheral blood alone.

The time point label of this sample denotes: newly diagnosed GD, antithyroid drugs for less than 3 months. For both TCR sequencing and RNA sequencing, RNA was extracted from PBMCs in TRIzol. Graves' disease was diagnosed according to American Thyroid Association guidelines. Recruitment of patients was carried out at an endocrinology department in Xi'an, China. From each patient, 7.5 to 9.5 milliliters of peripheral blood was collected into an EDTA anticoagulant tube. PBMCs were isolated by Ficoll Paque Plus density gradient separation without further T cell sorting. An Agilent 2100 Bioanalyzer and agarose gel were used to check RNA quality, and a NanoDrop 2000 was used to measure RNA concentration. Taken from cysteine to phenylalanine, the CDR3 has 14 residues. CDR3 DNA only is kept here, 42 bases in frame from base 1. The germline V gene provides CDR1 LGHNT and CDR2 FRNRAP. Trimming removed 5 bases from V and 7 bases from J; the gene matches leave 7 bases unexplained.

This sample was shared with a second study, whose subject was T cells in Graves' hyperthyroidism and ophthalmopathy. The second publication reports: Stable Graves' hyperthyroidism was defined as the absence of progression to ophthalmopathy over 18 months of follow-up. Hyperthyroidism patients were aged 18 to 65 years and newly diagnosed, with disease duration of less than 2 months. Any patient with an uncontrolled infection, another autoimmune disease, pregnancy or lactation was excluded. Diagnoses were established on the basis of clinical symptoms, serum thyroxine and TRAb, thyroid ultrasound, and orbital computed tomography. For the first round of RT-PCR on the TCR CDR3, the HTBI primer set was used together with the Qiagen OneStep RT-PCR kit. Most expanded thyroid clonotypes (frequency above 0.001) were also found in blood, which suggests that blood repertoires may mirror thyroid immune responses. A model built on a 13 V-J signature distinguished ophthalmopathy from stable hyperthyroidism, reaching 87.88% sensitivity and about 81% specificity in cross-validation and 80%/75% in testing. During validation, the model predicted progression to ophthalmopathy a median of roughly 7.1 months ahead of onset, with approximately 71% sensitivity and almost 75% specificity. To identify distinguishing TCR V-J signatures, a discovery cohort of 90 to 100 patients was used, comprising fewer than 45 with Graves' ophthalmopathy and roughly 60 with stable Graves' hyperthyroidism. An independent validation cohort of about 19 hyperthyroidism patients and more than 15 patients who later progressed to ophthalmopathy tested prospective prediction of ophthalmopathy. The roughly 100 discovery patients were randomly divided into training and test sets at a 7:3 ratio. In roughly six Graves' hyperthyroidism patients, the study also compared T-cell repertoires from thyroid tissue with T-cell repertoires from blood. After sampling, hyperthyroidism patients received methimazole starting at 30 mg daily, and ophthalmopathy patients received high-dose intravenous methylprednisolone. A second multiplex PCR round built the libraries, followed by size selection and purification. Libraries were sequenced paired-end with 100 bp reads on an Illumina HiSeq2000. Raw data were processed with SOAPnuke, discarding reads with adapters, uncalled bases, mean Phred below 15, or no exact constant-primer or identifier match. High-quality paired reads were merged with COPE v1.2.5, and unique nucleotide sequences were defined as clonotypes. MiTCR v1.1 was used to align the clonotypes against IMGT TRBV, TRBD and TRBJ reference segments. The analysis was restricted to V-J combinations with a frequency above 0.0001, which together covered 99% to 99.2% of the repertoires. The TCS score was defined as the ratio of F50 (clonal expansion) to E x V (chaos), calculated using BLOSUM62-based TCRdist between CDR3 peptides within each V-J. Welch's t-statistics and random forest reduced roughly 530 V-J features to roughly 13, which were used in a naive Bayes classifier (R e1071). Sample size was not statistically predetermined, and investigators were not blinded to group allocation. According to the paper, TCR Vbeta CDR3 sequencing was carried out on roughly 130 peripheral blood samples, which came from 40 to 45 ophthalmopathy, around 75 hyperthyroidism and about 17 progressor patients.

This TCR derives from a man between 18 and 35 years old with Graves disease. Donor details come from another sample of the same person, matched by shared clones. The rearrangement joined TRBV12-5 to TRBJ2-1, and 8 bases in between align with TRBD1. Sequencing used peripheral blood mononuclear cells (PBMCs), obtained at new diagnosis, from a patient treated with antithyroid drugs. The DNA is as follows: TGTGCTAGTGGTGAGGCAGGGGGCCGGAATGAGCAGTTCTTC. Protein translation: CASGEAGGRNEQFF.